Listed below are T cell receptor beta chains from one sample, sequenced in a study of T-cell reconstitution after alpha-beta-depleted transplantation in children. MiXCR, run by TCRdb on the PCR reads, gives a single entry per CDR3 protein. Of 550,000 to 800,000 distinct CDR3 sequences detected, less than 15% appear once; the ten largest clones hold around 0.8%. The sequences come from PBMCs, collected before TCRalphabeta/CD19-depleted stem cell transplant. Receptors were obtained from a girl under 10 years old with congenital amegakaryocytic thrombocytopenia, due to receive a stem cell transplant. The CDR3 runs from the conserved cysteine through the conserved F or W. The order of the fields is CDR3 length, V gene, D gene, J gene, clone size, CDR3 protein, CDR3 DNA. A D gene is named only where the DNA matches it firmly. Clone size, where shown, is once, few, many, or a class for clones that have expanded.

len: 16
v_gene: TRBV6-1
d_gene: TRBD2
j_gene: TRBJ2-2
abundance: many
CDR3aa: CASRRKPGGTIAELFF
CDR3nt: TGTGCCAGCAGGAGGAAACCGGGGGGAACGATCGCTGAGCTGTTTTTT

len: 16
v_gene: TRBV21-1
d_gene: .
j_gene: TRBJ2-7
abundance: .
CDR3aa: CASSKGYKDLIYEQYF
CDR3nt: TGTGCCAGCAGCAAAGGCTACAAAGACTTGATCTACGAGCAGTACTTC

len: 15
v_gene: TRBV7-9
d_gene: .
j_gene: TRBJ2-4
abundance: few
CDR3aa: CASSQSGRSKNIQYF
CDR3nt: TGTGCCAGCAGCCAGTCGGGGAGGTCGAAAAACATTCAGTACTTC

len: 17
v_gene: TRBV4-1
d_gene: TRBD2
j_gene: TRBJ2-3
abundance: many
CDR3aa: CASSHPGLAGSTDTQYF
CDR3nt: TGCGCCAGCAGCCATCCGGGACTAGCGGGAAGCACAGATACGCAGTATTTT

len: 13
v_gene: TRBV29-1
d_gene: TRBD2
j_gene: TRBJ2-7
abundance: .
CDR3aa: CSAAGTILNEQYF
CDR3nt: TGCAGCGCCGCCGGGACTATTCTCAATGAGCAGTACTTC

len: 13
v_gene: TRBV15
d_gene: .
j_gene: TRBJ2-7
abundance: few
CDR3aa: CATSRDLYYEQYF
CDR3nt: TGTGCCACCAGCAGAGACCTTTACTACGAGCAGTACTTC

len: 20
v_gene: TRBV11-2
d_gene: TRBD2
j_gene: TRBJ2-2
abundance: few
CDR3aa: CAAREFGVWGLAGRTGELFF
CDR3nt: TGTGCTGCAAGAGAGTTTGGCGTGTGGGGACTAGCGGGACGCACCGGGGAGCTGTTTTTT

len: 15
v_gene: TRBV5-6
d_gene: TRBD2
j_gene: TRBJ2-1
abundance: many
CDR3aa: CASSLVAGLSIEQFF
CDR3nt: TGTGCCAGCAGCTTAGTAGCGGGGTTGTCCATTGAGCAGTTCTTC

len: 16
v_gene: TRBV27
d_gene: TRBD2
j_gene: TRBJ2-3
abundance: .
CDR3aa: CASSLGLAGVGDTQYF
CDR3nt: TGTGCCAGCAGTCTGGGGCTAGCGGGAGTTGGAGATACGCAGTATTTT

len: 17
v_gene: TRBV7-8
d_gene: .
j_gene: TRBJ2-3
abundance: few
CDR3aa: CASSRAGRERGTDTQYF
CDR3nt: TGTGCCAGCAGCAGAGCGGGCCGGGAGAGGGGCACAGATACGCAGTATTTT

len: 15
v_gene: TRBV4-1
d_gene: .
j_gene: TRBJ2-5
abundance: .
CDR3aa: CASSRFPGLQETQYF
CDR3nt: TGCGCCAGCAGCCGATTCCCGGGATTACAAGAGACCCAGTACTTC

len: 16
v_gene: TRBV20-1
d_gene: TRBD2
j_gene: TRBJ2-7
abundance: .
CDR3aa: CSASPRKGSGVYEQYF
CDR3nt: TGCAGTGCTAGCCCCAGGAAGGGGAGCGGGGTTTACGAGCAGTACTTC

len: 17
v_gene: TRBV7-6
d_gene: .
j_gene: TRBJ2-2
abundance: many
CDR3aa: CASSAPGPTMNTGELFF
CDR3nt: TGTGCCAGCAGCGCGCCGGGACCGACGATGAACACCGGGGAGCTGTTTTTT

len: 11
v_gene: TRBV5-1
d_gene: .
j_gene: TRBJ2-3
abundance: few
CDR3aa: CASVFRDTQYF
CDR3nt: TGCGCCAGCGTGTTCCGGGATACGCAGTATTTT

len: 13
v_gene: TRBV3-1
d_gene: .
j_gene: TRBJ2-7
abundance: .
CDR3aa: CASSQDKLYEQYF
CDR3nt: TGTGCCAGCAGCCAAGATAAACTCTACGAGCAGTACTTC

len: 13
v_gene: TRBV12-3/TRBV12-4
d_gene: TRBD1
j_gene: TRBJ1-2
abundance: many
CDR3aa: CASSQTGEYGYTF
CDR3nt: TGTGCCAGCAGTCAGACAGGGGAGTATGGCTACACCTTC

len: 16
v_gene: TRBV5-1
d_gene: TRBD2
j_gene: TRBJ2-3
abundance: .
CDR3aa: CASSLVLAGGSDTQYF
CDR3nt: TGCGCCAGCAGCCTCGTTCTAGCGGGAGGTTCAGATACGCAGTATTTT

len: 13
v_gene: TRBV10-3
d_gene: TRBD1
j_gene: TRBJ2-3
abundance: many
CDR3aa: CAISGRGTDTQYF
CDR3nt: TGTGCCATCAGTGGCAGGGGGACAGATACGCAGTATTTT

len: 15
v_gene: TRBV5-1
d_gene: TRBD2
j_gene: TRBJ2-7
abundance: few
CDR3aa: CASSGTSGSFYEQYF
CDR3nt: TGCGCCAGCAGCGGAACTAGCGGGAGTTTCTACGAGCAGTACTTC

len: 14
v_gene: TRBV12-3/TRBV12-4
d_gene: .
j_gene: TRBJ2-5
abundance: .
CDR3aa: CASSLGTIPGTQYF
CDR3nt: TGTGCCAGCAGTTTAGGGACTATCCCGGGGACCCAGTACTTC

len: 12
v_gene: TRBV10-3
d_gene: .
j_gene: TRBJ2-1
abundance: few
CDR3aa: CAISRAYNEQFF
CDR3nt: TGTGCCATCAGTAGGGCTTACAATGAGCAGTTCTTC

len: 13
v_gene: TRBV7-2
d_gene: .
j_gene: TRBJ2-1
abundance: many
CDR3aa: CASKAARVNEQFF
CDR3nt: TGTGCCAGCAAGGCGGCGCGCGTCAATGAGCAGTTCTTC

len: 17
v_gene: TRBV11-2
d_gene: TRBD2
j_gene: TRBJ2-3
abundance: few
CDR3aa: CASSFDGLAGFADTQYF
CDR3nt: TGTGCCAGCAGCTTCGATGGACTAGCGGGATTTGCAGATACGCAGTATTTT

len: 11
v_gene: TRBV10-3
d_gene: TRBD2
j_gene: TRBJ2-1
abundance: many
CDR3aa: CAIRASGEQFF
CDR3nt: TGTGCCATTAGGGCTAGCGGCGAGCAGTTCTTC

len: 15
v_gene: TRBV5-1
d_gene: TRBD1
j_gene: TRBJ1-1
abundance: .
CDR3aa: CASRVGTGVNTEAFF
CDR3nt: TGCGCCAGCAGGGTCGGGACAGGGGTGAACACTGAAGCTTTCTTT

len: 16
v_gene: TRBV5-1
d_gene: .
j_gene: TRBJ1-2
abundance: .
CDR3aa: CASSLEVVGGIGGYTF
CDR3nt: TGCGCCAGCAGCTTGGAAGTCGTAGGTGGGATTGGCGGCTACACCTTC

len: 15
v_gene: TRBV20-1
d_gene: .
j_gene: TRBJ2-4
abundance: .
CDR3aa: CSARAVGAPSDIQYF
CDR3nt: TGCAGTGCTAGGGCCGTGGGGGCCCCAAGCGACATTCAGTACTTC

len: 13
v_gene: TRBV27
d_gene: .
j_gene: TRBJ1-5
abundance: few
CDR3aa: CASGGRGNQPQHF
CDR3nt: TGTGCCAGCGGGGGACGAGGCAATCAGCCCCAGCATTTT

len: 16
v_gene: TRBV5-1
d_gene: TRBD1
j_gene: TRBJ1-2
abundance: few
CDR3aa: CASSLAGTGGAYGYTF
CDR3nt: TGCGCCAGCAGCTTGGCCGGGACAGGGGGCGCTTATGGCTACACCTTC

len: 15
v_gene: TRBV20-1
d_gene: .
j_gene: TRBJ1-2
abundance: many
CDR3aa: CSASREEMANYGYTF
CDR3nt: TGCAGTGCTAGTCGGGAGGAAATGGCTAACTATGGCTACACCTTC

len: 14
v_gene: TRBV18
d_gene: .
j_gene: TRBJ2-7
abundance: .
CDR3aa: CASSAETDSYEQYF
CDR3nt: TGTGCCAGCTCAGCAGAGACTGATTCCTACGAGCAGTACTTC

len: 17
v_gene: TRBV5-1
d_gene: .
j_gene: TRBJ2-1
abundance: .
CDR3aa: CASSAGQFGEAPNEQFF
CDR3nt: TGCGCCAGCAGCGCGGGACAGTTCGGAGAGGCCCCAAATGAGCAGTTCTTC

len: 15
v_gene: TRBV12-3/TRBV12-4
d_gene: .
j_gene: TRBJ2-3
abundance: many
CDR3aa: CASSPRGLSTDTQYF
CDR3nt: TGTGCCAGCAGTCCCCGGGGACTTAGCACAGATACGCAGTATTTT

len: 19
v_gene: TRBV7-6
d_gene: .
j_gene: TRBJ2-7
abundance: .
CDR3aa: CASSPEALTGSTTSNEKYF
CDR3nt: TGTGCCAGCAGCCCTGAAGCCCTTACCGGGAGCACTACGAGCAATGAGAAGTACTTC

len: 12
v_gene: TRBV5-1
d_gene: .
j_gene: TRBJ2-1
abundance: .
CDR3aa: CASGDNYNEQFF
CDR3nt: TGCGCCAGCGGGGACAATTACAATGAGCAGTTCTTC

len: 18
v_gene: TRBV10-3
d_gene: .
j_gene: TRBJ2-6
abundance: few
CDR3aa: CAISESGTAWDGANVLTF
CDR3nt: TGTGCCATCAGTGAGTCTGGAACTGCCTGGGATGGGGCCAACGTCCTGACTTTC

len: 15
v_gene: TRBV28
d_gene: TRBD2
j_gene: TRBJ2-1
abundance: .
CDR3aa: CASSASSGSVDEQFF
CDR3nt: TGTGCCAGCAGTGCGTCTAGCGGGAGTGTCGATGAGCAGTTCTTC

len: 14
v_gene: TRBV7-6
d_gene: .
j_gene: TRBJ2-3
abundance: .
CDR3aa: CASSLDNTPDTQYF
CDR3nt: TGTGCCAGCAGCTTAGACAACACCCCAGATACGCAGTATTTT

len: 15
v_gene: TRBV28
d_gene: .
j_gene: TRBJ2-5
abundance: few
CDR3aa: CASRPLLRNQETQYF
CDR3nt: TGTGCCAGCAGACCCTTATTACGGAACCAAGAGACCCAGTACTTC

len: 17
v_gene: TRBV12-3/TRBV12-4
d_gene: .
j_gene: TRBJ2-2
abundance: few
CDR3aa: CASSLGSELWGTGELFF
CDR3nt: TGTGCCAGCAGTTTGGGCTCCGAATTATGGGGCACCGGGGAGCTGTTTTTT

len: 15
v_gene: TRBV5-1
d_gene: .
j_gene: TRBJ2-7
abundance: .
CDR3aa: CASSLATESSYEQYF
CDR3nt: TGCGCCAGCAGCTTGGCTACAGAGAGCTCCTACGAGCAGTACTTC

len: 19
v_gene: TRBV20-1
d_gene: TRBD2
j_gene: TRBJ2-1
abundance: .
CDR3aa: CSARRAIYGTSGTYNEQFF
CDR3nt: TGCAGTGCTAGAAGGGCCATATACGGGACTAGCGGAACTTACAATGAGCAGTTCTTC

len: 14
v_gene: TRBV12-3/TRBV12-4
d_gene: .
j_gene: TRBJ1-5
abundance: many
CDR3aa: CASSRDSSNQPQHF
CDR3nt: TGTGCCAGCAGCCGGGACTCTAGCAATCAGCCCCAGCATTTT

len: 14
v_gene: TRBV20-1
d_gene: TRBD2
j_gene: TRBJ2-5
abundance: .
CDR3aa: CSARGAAGVETQYF
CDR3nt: TGCAGTGCTAGAGGGGCGGCGGGAGTAGAGACCCAGTACTTC

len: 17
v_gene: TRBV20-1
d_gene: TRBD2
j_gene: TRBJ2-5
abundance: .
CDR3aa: CSARKRGNPGSKITQYF
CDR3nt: TGCAGTGCTAGAAAGCGGGGTAACCCGGGATCCAAGATAACCCAGTACTTC

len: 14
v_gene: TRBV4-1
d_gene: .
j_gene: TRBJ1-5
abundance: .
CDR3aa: CASSPPGTHQPQHF
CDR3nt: TGCGCCAGCAGCCCACCAGGGACCCATCAGCCCCAGCATTTT

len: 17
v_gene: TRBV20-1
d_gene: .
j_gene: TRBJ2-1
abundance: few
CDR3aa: CSARDGKSSVSYNEQFF
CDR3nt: TGCAGTGCTAGAGACGGGAAATCTAGCGTGAGCTACAATGAGCAGTTCTTC

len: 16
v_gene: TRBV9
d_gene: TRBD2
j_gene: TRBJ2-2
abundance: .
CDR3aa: CASSVEPSGPTGELFF
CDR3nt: TGTGCCAGCAGCGTAGAACCTAGCGGTCCCACCGGGGAGCTGTTTTTT

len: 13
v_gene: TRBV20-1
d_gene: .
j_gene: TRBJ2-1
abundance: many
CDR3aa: CSATARAYNEQFF
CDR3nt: TGCAGTGCTACGGCCAGGGCGTACAATGAGCAGTTCTTC

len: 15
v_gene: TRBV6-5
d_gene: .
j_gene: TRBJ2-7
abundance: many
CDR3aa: CASSYFQTSGSEQYF
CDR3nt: TGTGCCAGCAGTTACTTTCAGACTAGTGGGTCCGAGCAGTACTTC

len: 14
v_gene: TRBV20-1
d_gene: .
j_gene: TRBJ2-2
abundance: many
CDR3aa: CSARDFYAAGELFF
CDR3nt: TGCAGTGCTAGAGATTTTTACGCGGCCGGGGAGCTGTTTTTT

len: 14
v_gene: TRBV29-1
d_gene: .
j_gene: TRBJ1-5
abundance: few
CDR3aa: CSVTPGTKNQPQHF
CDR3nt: TGCAGCGTTACTCCCGGGACCAAAAATCAGCCCCAGCATTTT